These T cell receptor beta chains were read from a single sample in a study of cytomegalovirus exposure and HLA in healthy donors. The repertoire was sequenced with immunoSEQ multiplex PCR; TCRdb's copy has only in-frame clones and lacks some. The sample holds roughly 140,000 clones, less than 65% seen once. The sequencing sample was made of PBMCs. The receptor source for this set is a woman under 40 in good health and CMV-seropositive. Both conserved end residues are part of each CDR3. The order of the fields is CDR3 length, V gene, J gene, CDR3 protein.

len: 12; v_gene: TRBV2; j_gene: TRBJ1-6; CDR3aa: CASKNSRGVLHF
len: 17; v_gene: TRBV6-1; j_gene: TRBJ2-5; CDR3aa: CASSEVPTTYRGQTQYF
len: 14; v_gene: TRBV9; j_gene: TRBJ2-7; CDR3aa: CASSVEGVSGEQYF
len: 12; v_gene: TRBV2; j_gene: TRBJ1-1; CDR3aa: CASRDPGREAFF
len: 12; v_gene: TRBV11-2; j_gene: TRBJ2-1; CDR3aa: CASSLQNNEQFF
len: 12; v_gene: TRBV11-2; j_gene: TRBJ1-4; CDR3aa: CASSLVVEKLFF
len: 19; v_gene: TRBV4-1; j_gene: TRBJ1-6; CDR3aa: CASSQGGGQGGAYNSPLHF
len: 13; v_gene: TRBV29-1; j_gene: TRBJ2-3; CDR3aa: CSGRAGDTDTQYF
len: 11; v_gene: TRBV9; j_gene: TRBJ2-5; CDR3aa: CASGSQETQYF
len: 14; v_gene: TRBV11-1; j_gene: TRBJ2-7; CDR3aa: CASSLGWTTYEQYF
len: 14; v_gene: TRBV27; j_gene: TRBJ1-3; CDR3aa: CASSLRQAGNTIYF
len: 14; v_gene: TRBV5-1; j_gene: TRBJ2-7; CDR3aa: CASSLTGGNYEQYF
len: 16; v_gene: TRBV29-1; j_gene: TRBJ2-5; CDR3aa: CSVSGGTWTVAETQYF
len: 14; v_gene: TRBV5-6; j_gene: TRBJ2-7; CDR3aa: CASSRRGAHYEQYF
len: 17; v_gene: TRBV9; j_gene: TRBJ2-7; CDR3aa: CASSVGLAGEVYYEQYF
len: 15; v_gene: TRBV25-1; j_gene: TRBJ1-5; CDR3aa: CASRAAGPEGQPQHF
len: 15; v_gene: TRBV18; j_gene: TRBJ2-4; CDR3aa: CASSPMGLAGSIQYF
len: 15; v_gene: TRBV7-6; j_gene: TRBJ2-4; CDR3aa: CASSPRVREANIQYF
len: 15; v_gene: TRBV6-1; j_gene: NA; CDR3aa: CASSEPMKREYEQYF
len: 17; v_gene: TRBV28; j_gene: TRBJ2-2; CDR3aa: CASTLFVRGGTTGELFF
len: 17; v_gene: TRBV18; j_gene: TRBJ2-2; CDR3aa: CASSPLDGQQNTGELFF
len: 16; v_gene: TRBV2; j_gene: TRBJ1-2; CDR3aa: CASNEFLRQRRYGYTF
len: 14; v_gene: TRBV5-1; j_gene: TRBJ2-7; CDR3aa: CASGGGGSSYEQYF
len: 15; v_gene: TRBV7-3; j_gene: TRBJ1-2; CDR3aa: CASSHPGQGRYGYTF
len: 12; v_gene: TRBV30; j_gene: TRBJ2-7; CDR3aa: CAWGLTRGRQYF
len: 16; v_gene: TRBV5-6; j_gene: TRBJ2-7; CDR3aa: CASSLVLSGRGDEQYF
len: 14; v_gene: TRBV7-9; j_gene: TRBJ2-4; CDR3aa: CASSPDRAKNIQYF
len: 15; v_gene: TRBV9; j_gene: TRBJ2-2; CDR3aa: CATRGGPSETGELFF
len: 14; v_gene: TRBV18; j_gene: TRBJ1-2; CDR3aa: CASSRPQTGNGYTF
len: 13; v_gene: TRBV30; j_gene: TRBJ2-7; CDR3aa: CAWSQGSGREQYF
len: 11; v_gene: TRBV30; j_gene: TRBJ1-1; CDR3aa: CAWSRVTEAFF
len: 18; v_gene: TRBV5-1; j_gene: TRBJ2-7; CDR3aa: CASSNLVQRGTGLYEQYF
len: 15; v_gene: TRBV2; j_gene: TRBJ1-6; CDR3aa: CASRDSLFTNSPLHF
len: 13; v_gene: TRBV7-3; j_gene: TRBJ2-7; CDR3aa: CASSLGGVREQYF